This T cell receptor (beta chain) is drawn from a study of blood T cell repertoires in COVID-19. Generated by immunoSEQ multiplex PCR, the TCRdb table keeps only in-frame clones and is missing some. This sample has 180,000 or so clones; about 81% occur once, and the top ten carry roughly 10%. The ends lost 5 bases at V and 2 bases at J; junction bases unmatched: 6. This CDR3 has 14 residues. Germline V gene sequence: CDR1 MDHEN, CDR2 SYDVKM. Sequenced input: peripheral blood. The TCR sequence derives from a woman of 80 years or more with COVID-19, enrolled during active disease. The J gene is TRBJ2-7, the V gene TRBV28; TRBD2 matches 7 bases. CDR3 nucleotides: TGTGCCAGCAGTGGGGGGGAGTCCCCCTACGAGCAGTACTTC. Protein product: CASSGGESPYEQYF.